The rows below give T cell receptor beta chains drawn from one sample of a study of PD-L1 blockade in urothelial cancer. Sequenced by immunoSEQ multiplex PCR; TCRdb stores in-frame clones only, minus some. This table has some 29,000 clones, around 87% appearing once. Here the sequenced sample was PBMCs, taken around atezolizumab (anti-PD-L1) treatment. All receptors derive from a man aged 45-65 years with urothelial cancer. Each CDR3 is given with its conserved first and last residue. The order of the fields is CDR3 DNA, CDR3 protein, D gene, J gene, clone size, V gene. A D gene is named only where the DNA matches it firmly. Where a row states a size, it is once, few, many or the class of an expanded clone; other rows omit it.

CDR3 DNA: TGTGCCAGCTCACGGGGGGTACTCACAGATACGCAGTATTTT; CDR3 protein: CASSRGVLTDTQYF; D gene: .; J gene: TRBJ2-3; clone size: .; V gene: TRBV18
CDR3 DNA: TGTGCCAGCAGCCCAGGACTAGCGGGCCATACAGATACGCAGTATTTT; CDR3 protein: CASSPGLAGHTDTQYF; D gene: TRBD2; J gene: TRBJ2-3; clone size: .; V gene: TRBV7-3
CDR3 DNA: TGTGCCAGCAGCCACCCGGGAACAGATAATTCACCCCTCCACTTT; CDR3 protein: CASSHPGTDNSPLHF; D gene: .; J gene: TRBJ1-6; clone size: .; V gene: TRBV5-4
CDR3 DNA: TGTGCCAGCAGTGAGGGCCCTGGCACAGATACGCAGTATTTT; CDR3 protein: CASSEGPGTDTQYF; D gene: .; J gene: TRBJ2-3; clone size: .; V gene: TRBV6-1
CDR3 DNA: TGTGCCAGCAGCCCTGACAGAGTCGGGCAGTACTTC; CDR3 protein: CASSPDRVGQYF; D gene: .; J gene: TRBJ2-7; clone size: .; V gene: TRBV6-5
CDR3 DNA: TGTGCCAGCAGCCCGATACAGGGATACAATGAGCAGTTCTTC; CDR3 protein: CASSPIQGYNEQFF; D gene: .; J gene: TRBJ2-1; clone size: .; V gene: TRBV11-2
CDR3 DNA: TGCGCCAGCAGCCGGGGTAGGGCCAATAATGAAAAACTGTTTTTT; CDR3 protein: CASSRGRANNEKLFF; D gene: .; J gene: TRBJ1-4; clone size: .; V gene: TRBV23-1
CDR3 DNA: TGTGCCAGCAGCGTAAAGGGACAGGGTGGGGATCTCTCTGGAAACACCATATATTTT; CDR3 protein: CASSVKGQGGDLSGNTIYF; D gene: TRBD1; J gene: TRBJ1-3; clone size: .; V gene: TRBV9
CDR3 DNA: TGTGCCAGCAGCCTCCTACCGGGACAGGGGGCTTCCTATGGTGACACCTTC; CDR3 protein: CASSLLPGQGASYGDTF; D gene: TRBD1; J gene: TRBJ1-2; clone size: .; V gene: TRBV5-5
CDR3 DNA: TGTGCCAGCAGTGGGACAGGGTTTTTTCAGCCCCAGCATTTT; CDR3 protein: CASSGTGFFQPQHF; D gene: TRBD1; J gene: TRBJ1-5; clone size: .; V gene: TRBV6-1
CDR3 DNA: TGTGCCAGCAGTCCCCACACCTCAGGGGGGAATGAGCAGTTCTTC; CDR3 protein: CASSPHTSGGNEQFF; D gene: .; J gene: TRBJ2-1; clone size: .; V gene: TRBV6-1
CDR3 DNA: TGTGCCAGCAGTCCCACAGGGGGCGGCAATCAGCCCCAGCATTTT; CDR3 protein: CASSPTGGGNQPQHF; D gene: TRBD1; J gene: TRBJ1-5; clone size: .; V gene: TRBV28
CDR3 DNA: TGTGCCAGCCCCCTCGGGACTAGCGGGGCAGATACGCAGTATTTT; CDR3 protein: CASPLGTSGADTQYF; D gene: TRBD2; J gene: TRBJ2-3; clone size: once; V gene: TRBV2
CDR3 DNA: TGCGCCAGCAGAAAGACCCGGGACAGGGGGCAAGAGACCCAGTACTTC; CDR3 protein: CASRKTRDRGQETQYF; D gene: TRBD1; J gene: TRBJ2-5; clone size: once; V gene: TRBV10-2
CDR3 DNA: TGCGCCAGCAGCCGATACCTTGGGGGGGGGACTAACACAGATACGCAGTATTTT; CDR3 protein: CASSRYLGGGTNTDTQYF; D gene: TRBD2; J gene: TRBJ2-3; clone size: once; V gene: TRBV4-1
CDR3 DNA: TGCGCCAGCAAATTCAGCGGGACTGAAGCTTTCTTT; CDR3 protein: CASKFSGTEAFF; D gene: .; J gene: TRBJ1-1; clone size: .; V gene: TRBV5-1
CDR3 DNA: TGTGCCTGGGGGAGGGCTTCGAGCACTGAAGCTTTCTTT; CDR3 protein: CAWGRASSTEAFF; D gene: .; J gene: TRBJ1-1; clone size: .; V gene: TRBV30
CDR3 DNA: TGTGCCATCAGGCCAGGATTAAACACCGGGGAGCTGTTTTTT; CDR3 protein: CAIRPGLNTGELFF; D gene: .; J gene: TRBJ2-2; clone size: few; V gene: TRBV10-3
CDR3 DNA: TGCGCCAGCAGCCAAGGGATCGGGGAGATTACTAACTATGGCTACACCTTC; CDR3 protein: CASSQGIGEITNYGYTF; D gene: .; J gene: TRBJ1-2; clone size: .; V gene: TRBV4-1
CDR3 DNA: TGTGCCAGCAGGGGAGCGGGAGGACACTACGAGCAGTACTTC; CDR3 protein: CASRGAGGHYEQYF; D gene: TRBD2; J gene: TRBJ2-7; clone size: .; V gene: TRBV2
CDR3 DNA: TGTGCCTGGAGTGTAACAGGCAATCAGCCCCAGCATTTT; CDR3 protein: CAWSVTGNQPQHF; D gene: .; J gene: TRBJ1-5; clone size: .; V gene: TRBV30
CDR3 DNA: TGTGCCAGCAGTCCGCCGGCTGGAAACACCATATATTTT; CDR3 protein: CASSPPAGNTIYF; D gene: .; J gene: TRBJ1-3; clone size: .; V gene: TRBV27
CDR3 DNA: TGTGCCAGCAGCCCTCAGGGGGTAAGGGCTAACTATGGCTACACCTTC; CDR3 protein: CASSPQGVRANYGYTF; D gene: TRBD1; J gene: TRBJ1-2; clone size: once; V gene: TRBV5-8
CDR3 DNA: TGTGCCAGCATAGGGACAGGGCCCTACGAGCAGTACTTC; CDR3 protein: CASIGTGPYEQYF; D gene: TRBD1; J gene: TRBJ2-7; clone size: .; V gene: TRBV28
CDR3 DNA: TGTGCCAGCAGCAAAGAGCCGGCGGTAGCGGGAGGGTGCTGCGAGCAGTACTTC; CDR3 protein: CASSKEPAVAGGCCEQYF; D gene: .; J gene: TRBJ2-7; clone size: .; V gene: TRBV21-1
CDR3 DNA: TGTGCCAGTAGTGTGGGGACAGGGCAGGGTAATGAAAAACTGTTTTTT; CDR3 protein: CASSVGTGQGNEKLFF; D gene: TRBD1; J gene: TRBJ1-4; clone size: .; V gene: TRBV19
CDR3 DNA: TGTGCCAGCAGTTTAAAGATCGGGTCTGAGCAGTTCTTC; CDR3 protein: CASSLKIGSEQFF; D gene: .; J gene: TRBJ2-1; clone size: .; V gene: TRBV28
CDR3 DNA: TGTGCCAGCAGTTTGACGGCTAGCGGACTTCGGAGCGAGCAGTACTTC; CDR3 protein: CASSLTASGLRSEQYF; D gene: TRBD2; J gene: TRBJ2-7; clone size: .; V gene: TRBV27
CDR3 DNA: TGTGCCAGCAGCCATCGTCGACAGGGGGGACCCGGGGAGCTGTTTTTT; CDR3 protein: CASSHRRQGGPGELFF; D gene: TRBD1; J gene: TRBJ2-2; clone size: .; V gene: TRBV11-2
CDR3 DNA: TGTGCCAGCAGTTTGGGAGGGATCTACGAGCAGTACTTC; CDR3 protein: CASSLGGIYEQYF; D gene: TRBD2; J gene: TRBJ2-7; clone size: .; V gene: TRBV27
CDR3 DNA: TGTGCCAGCTCCCCGGGACTAGCGGGGTATAGCACAGATACGCAGTATTTT; CDR3 protein: CASSPGLAGYSTDTQYF; D gene: TRBD2; J gene: TRBJ2-3; clone size: .; V gene: TRBV18
CDR3 DNA: TGTGCCAGCAGTCGAGACTACGTCTCCTACAATGAGCAGTTCTTC; CDR3 protein: CASSRDYVSYNEQFF; D gene: .; J gene: TRBJ2-1; clone size: .; V gene: TRBV27